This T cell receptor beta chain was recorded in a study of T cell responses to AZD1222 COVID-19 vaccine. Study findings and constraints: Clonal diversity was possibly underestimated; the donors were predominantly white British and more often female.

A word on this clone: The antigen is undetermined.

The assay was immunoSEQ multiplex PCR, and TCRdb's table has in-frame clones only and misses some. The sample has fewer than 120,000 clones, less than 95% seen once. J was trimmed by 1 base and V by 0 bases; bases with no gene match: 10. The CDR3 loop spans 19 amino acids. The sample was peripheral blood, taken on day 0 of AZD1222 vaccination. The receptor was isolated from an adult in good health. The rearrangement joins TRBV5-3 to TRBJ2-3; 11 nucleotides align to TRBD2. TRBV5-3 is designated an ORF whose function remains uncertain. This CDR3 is CARSLVATSGVKCTDTQYF. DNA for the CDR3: TGTGCCAGAAGCTTGGTCGCGACTAGCGGGGTCAAATGCACAGATACGCAGTATTTT.